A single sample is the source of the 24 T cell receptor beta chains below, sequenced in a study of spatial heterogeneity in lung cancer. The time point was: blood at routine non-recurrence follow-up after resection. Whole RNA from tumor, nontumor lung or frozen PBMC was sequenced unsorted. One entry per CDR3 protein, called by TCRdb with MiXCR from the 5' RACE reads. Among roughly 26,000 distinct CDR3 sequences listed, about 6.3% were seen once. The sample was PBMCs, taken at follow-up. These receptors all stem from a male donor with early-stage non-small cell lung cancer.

CDR3 nucleotide sequence: TGTGCCAGCAGCTCCGGGACAGGGAACGGCTACACCTTC. Residues: CASSSGTGNGYTF. The chain carries TRBV6-2 or TRBV6-3 and TRBJ1-2, with 9 bases identical to TRBD1. The CDR3 extends over 13 amino acids. Trimming cost V 6 bases and J 8 bases; bases outside gene matches: 7. CDR1 MNHEY and CDR2 SVGEGT come from the germline V gene.

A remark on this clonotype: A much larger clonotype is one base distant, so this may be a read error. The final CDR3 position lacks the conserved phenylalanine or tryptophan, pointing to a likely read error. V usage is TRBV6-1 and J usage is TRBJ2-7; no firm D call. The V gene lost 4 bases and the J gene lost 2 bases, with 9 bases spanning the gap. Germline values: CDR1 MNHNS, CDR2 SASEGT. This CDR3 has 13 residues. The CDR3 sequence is CASSAGPTYEQYI. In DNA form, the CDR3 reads TGTGCCAGCAGTGCCGGGCCGACCTACGAGCAGTACATC.

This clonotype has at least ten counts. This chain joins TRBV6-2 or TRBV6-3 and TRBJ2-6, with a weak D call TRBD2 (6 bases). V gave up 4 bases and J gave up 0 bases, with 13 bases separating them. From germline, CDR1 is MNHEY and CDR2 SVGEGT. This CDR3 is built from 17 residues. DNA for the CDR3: TGTGCCAGCAGTTCTCAGGGAGGCCTCTCTGGGGCCAACGTCCTGACTTTC. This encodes CASSSQGGLSGANVLTF.

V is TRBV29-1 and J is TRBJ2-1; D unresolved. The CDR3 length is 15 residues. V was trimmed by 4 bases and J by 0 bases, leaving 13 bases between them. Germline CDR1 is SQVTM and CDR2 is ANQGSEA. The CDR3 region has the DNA TGCAGCGTTGGTCGGGTGGGCAGCTCCTACAATGAGCAGTTCTTC. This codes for CSVGRVGSSYNEQFF.

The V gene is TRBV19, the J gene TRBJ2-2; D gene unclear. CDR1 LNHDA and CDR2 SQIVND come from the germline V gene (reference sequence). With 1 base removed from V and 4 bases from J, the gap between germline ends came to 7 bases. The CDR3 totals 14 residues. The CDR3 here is CASSIVPTTGELFF. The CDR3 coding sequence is TGTGCCAGTAGTATAGTCCCGACCACCGGGGAGCTGTTTTTT.

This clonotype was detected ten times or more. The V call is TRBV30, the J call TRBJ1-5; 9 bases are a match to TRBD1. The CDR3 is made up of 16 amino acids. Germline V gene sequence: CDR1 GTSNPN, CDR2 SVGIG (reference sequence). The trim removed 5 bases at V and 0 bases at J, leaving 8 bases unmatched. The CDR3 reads CAWGTGRVNSNQPQHF. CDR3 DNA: TGTGCCTGGGGGACAGGGAGGGTTAATAGCAATCAGCCCCAGCATTTT. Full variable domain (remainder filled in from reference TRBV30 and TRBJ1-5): SQTIHQWPATLVQPVGSPLSLECTVEGTSNPNLYWYRQAAGRGLQLLFYSVGIGQISSEVPQNLSASRPQDRQFILSSKKLLLSDSGFYLCAWGTGRVNSNQPQHFGDGTRLSIL.

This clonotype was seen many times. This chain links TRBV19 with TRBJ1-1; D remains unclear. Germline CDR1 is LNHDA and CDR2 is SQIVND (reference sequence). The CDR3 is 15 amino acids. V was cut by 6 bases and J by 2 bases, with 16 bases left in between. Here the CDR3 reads CASRYLLVGNTEAFF. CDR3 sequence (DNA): TGTGCCAGTAGGTATCTTCTGGTAGGTAACACTGAAGCTTTCTTT.

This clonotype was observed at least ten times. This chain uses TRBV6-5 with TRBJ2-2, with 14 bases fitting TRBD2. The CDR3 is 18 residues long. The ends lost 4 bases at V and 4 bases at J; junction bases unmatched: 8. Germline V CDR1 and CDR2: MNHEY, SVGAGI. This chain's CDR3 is CASSSPGLAGVGTGELFF. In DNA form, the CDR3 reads TGTGCCAGCAGTTCACCGGGACTAGCGGGAGTTGGCACCGGGGAGCTGTTTTTT.

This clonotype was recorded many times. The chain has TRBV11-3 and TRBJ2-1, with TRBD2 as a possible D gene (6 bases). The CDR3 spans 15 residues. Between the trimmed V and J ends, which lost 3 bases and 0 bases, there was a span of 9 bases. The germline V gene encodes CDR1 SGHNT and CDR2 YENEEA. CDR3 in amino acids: CASSFTGVSYNEQFF. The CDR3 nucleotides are TGTGCCAGCAGCTTCACGGGAGTCTCCTACAATGAGCAGTTCTTC.

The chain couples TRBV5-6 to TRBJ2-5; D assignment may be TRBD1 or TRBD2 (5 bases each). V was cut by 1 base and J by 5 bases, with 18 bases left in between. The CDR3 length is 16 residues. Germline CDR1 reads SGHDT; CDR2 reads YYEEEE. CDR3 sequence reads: CASSLFGDHPGETQYF. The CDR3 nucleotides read TGTGCCAGCAGCTTGTTTGGGGACCACCCCGGGGAGACCCAGTACTTC.

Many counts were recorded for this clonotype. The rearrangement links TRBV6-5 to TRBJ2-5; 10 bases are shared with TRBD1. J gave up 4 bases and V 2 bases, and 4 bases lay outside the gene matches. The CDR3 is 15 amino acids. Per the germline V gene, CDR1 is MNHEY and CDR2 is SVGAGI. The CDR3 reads CASSYGDRGSETQYF. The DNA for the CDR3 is TGTGCCAGCAGTTACGGGGACAGGGGCTCAGAGACCCAGTACTTC.

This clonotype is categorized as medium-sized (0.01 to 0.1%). CDR3 in DNA: TGTGCCAGCAGCACGTGGGGAAATGAGCAGTTCTTC. Translating gives CASSTWGNEQFF. The chain couples TRBV11-3 to TRBJ2-1, with D unresolved. CDR1 is SGHNT and CDR2 is YENEEA in the germline V gene. CDR3 length: 12 residues. Trimming cost V 5 bases and J 7 bases, with 9 bases left between them.

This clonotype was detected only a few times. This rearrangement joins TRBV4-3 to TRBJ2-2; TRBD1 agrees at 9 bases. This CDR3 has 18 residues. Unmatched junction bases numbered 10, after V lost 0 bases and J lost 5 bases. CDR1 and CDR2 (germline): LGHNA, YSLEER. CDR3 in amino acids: CASSQDLLDRGRTGELFF. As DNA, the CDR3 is TGCGCCAGCAGCCAAGATCTGCTGGACAGGGGTAGAACCGGGGAGCTGTTTTTT.

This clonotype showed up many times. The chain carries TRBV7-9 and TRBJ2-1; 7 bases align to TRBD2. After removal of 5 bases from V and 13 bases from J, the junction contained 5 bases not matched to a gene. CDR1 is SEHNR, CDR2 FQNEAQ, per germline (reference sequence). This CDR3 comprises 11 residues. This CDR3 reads CASSAGEIQFF. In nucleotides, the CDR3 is TGTGCCAGCAGCGCGGGGGAGATCCAGTTCTTC.

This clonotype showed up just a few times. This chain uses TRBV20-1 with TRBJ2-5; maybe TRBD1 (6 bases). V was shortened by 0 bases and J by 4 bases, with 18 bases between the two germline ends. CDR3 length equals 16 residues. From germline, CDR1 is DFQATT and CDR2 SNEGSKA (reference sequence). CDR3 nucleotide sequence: TGCAGTGCTAGAGACATACAGGGATTAGAGGGAGAGACCCAGTACTTC. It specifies CSARDIQGLEGETQYF.

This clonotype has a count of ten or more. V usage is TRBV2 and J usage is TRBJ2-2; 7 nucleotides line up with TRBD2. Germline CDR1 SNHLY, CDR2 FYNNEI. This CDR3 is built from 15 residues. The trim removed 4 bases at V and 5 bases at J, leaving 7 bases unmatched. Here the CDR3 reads CASSAGGGPTGELFF. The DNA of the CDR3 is TGTGCCAGCAGTGCGGGGGGAGGGCCAACCGGGGAGCTGTTTTTT.

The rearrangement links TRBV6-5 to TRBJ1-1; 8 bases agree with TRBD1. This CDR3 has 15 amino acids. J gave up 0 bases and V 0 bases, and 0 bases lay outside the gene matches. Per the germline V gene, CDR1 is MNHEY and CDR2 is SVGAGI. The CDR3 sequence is CASSYSTGVNTEAFF. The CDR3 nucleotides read TGTGCCAGCAGTTACTCGACAGGGGTGAACACTGAAGCTTTCTTT.

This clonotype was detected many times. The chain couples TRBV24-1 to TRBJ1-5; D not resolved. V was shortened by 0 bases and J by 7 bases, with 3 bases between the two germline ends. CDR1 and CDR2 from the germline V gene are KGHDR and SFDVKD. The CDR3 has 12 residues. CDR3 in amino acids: CATSDLGQPQHF. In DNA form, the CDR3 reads TGTGCCACCAGTGATTTGGGACAGCCCCAGCATTTT.

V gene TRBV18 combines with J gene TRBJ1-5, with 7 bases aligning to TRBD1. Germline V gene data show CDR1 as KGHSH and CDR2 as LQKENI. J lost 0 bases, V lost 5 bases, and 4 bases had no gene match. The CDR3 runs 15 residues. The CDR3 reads CASSRDRYSNQPQHF. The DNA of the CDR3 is TGTGCCAGCTCAAGGGACAGATATAGCAATCAGCCCCAGCATTTT. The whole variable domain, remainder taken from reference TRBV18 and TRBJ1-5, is NAGVMQNPRHLVRRRGQEARLRCSPMKGHSHVYWYRQLPEEGLKFMVYLQKENIIDESGMPKERFSAEFPKEGPSILRIQQVVRGDSAAYFCASSRDRYSNQPQHFGDGTRLSIL.

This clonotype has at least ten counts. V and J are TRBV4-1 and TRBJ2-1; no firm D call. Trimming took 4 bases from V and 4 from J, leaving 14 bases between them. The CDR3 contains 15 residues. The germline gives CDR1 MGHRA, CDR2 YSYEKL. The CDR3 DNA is TGCGCCAGCAGCCCGGCCATCGGAATTTACAATGAGCAGTTCTTC. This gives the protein CASSPAIGIYNEQFF.

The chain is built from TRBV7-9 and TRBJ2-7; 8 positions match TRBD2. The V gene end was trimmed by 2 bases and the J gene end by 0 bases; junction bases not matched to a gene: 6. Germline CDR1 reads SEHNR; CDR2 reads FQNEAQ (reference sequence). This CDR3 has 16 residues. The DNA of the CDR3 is TGTGCCAGCAGCTTAATTGTAGCGGGGAGCTCCTACGAGCAGTACGTC. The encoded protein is CASSLIVAGSSYEQYV.

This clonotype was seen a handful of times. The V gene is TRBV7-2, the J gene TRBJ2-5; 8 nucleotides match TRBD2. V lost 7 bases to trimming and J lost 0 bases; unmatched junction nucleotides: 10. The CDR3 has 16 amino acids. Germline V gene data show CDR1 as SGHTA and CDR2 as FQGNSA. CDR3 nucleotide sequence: TGTGCCAGCAAACTAACTAGCGGCACGTACCAAGAGACCCAGTACTTC. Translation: CASKLTSGTYQETQYF.

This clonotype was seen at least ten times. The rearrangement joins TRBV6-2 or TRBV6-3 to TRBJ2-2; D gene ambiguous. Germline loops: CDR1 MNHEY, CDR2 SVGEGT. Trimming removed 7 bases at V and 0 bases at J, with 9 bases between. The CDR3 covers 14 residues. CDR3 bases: TGTGCCAGCAAGGGAAGCGCGAACACCGGGGAGCTGTTTTTT. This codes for CASKGSANTGELFF.

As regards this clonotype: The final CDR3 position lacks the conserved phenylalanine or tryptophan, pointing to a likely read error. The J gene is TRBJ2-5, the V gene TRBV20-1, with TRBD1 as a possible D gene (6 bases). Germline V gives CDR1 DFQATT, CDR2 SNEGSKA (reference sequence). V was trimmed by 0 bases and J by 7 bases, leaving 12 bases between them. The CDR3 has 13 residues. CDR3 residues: CSARELQGRTQYS. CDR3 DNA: TGCAGTGCTAGAGAGCTGCAGGGGCGGACCCAGTACTCC.